This TCR beta chain was documented in a study of blood T cell repertoires in COVID-19. Across the study: Acute-phase and convalescent COVID-19 samples originated in the United States, Italy and Spain. The analysed material was cDNA or gDNA that came from T cells, B-cell-depleted T cells, or PBMCs.

This clone was found once. Original handling: For nucleated cells, counts were estimated from reference gene primer amplification. Only in-frame clones appear in the TCRdb table, and some are missing; sequencing was by immunoSEQ multiplex PCR. V and J calls and clone size are copied from that table; D and trimming were computed from the DNA. The sample records 85,000 to 110,000 clones, around 90% being singletons. Germline loops: CDR1 MDHEN, CDR2 SYDVKM. The CDR3 consists of 15 residues. V lost 2 bases to trimming and J lost 6 bases; unmatched junction nucleotides: 5. Sequencing was done on a sample of peripheral blood. This rearrangement joins TRBV28 to TRBJ2-1; 9 nucleotides match TRBD2. The clonotype originates from a human donor in a cohort sampled during active COVID-19. DNA of the CDR3: TGTGCCAGCAGTTTAGCGGGAGGGCCTGTCAATGAGCAGTTCTTC. This codes for CASSLAGGPVNEQFF.